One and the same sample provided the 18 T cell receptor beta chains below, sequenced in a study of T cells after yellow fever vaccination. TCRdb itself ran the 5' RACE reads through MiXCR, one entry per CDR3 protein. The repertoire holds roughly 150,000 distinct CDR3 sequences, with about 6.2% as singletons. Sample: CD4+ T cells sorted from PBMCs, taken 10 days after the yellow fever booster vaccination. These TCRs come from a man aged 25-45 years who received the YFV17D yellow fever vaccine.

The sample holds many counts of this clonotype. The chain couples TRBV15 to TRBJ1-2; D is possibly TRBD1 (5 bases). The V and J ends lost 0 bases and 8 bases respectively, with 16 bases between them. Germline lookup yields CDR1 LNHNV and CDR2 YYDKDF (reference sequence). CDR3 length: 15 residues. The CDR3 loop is CATSRDPGTLEGYTF. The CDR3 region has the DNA TGTGCCACCAGCAGAGACCCCGGGACTCTGGAGGGCTACACCTTC.

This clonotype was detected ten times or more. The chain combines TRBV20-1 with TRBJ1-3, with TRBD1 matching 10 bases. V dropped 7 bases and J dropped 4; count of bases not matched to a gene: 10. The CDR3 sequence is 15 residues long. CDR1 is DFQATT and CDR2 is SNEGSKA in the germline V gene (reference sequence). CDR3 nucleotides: TGCAGTGTTAGGGGGACAGGGGCCCCGGGAAACACCATATATTTT. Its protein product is CSVRGTGAPGNTIYF.

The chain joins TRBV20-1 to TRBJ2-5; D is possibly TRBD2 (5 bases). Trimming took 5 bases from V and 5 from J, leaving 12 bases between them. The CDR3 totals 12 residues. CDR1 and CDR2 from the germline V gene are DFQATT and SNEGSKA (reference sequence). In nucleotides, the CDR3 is TGCAGTGCTCAAAGAGGGAGTGAGACCCAGTACTTC. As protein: CSAQRGSETQYF.

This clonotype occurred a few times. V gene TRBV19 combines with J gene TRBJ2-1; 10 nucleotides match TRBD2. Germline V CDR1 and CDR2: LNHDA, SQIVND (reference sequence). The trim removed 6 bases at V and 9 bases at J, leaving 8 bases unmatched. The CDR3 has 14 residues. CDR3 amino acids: CASSGGTSEGEQFF. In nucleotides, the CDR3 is TGTGCCAGTAGCGGCGGGACTAGCGAGGGTGAGCAGTTCTTC.

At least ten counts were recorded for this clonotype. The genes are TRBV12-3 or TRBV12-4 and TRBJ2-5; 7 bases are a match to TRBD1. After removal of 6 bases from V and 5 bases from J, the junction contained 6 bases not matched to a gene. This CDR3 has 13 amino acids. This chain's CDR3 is CASRQTGVETQYF. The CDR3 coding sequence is TGTGCCAGCAGACAAACAGGGGTGGAGACCCAGTACTTC.

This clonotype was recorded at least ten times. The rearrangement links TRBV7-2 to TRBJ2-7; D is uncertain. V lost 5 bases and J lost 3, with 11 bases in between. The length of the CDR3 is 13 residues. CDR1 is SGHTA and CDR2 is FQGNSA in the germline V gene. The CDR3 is CASSPSGFYEQYF. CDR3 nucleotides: TGTGCCAGCAGCCCCTCCGGATTCTACGAGCAGTACTTC.

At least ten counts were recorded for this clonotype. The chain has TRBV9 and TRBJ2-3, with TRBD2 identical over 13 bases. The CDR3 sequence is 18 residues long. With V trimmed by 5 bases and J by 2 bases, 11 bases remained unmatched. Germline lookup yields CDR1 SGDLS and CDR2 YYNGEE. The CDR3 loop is CASRILAGGKRTTDTQYF. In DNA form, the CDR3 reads TGTGCCAGCAGGATACTAGCGGGAGGGAAGAGGACCACAGATACGCAGTATTTT.

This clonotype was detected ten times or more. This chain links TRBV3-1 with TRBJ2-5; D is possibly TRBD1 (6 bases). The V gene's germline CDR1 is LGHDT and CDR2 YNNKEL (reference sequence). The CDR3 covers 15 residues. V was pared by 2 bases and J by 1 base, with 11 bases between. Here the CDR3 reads CASSQMGHPQETQYF. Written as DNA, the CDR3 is TGTGCCAGCAGCCAAATGGGACATCCCCAAGAGACCCAGTACTTC.

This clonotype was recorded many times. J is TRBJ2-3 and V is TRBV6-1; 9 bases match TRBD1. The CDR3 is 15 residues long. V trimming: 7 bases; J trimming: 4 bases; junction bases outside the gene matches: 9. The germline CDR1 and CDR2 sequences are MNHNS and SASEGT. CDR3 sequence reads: CASKIGGQGPDTQYF. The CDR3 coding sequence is TGTGCCAGCAAGATCGGTGGACAGGGGCCAGATACGCAGTATTTT.

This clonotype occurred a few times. CDR3 DNA: TGTGCCAGCAGCTCCGGGACTAGCGGGAGGGCCGCCAATGAGCAGTTCTTC. Protein product: CASSSGTSGRAANEQFF. The chain carries TRBV7-9 and TRBJ2-1; 16 bases map to TRBD2. V dropped 4 bases and J dropped 6; count of bases not matched to a gene: 6. The CDR3 consists of 17 residues. CDR1 SEHNR and CDR2 FQNEAQ come from the germline V gene (reference sequence).

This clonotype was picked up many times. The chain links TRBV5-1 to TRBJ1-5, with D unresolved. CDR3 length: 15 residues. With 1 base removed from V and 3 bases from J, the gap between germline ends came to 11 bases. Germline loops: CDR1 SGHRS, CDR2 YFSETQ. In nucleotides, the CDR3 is TGCGCCAGCAGCTTGACCGGTTGGAACAATCAGCCCCAGCATTTT. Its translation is CASSLTGWNNQPQHF.

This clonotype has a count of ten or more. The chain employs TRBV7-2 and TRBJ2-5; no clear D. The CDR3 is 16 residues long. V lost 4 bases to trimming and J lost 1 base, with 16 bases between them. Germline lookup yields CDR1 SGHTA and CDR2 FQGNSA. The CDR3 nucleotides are TGTGCCAGCAGCTATTCGTCGGTCCCATTCCAAGAGACCCAGTACTTC. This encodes CASSYSSVPFQETQYF.

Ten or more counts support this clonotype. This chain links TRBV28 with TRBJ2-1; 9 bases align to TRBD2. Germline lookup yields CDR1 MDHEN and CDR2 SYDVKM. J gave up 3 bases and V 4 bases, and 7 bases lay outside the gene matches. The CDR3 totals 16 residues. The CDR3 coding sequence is TGTGCCAGCAGTTCACTTAGCGGGAGTAACTACAATGAGCAGTTCTTC. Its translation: CASSSLSGSNYNEQFF.

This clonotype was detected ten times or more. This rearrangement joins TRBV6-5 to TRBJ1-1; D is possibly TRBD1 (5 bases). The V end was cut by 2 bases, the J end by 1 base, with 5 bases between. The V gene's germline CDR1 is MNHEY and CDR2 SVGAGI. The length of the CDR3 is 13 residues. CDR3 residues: CASSYTGNTEAFF. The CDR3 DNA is TGTGCCAGCAGTTACACAGGGAACACTGAAGCTTTCTTT.

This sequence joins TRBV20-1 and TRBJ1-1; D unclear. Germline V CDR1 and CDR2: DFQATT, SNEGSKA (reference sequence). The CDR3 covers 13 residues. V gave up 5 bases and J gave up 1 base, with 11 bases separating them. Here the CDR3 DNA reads TGCAGTGCTGATCGGCGGCGGAACACTGAAGCTTTCTTT. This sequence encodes CSADRRRNTEAFF.

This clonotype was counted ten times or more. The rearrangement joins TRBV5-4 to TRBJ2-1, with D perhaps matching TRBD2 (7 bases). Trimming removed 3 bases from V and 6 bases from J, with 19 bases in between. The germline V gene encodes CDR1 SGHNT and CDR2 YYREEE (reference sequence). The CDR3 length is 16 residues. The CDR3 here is CASSWALAGDINEQFF. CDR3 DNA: TGTGCCAGCAGCTGGGCCTTGGCGGGGGACATCAATGAGCAGTTCTTC.

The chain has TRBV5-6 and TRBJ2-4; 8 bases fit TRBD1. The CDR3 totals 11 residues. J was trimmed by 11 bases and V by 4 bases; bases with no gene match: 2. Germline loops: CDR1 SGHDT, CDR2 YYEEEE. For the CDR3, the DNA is TGTGCCAGCAGCCGGACAGGGCTTCAGTACTTC. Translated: CASSRTGLQYF.

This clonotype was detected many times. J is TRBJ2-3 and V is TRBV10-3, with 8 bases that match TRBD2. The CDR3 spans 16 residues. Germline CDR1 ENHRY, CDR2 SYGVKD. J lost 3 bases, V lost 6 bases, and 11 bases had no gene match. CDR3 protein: CAISHSGTIGTDTQYF. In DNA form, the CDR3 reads TGTGCCATCAGCCATAGCGGGACAATCGGTACAGATACGCAGTATTTT.